This entry lists 2 T cell receptor beta chains sequenced from one sample in a study of T-cell reconstitution after alpha-beta-depleted transplantation in children. TCRbeta library preparation incorporated unique molecular identifiers. TCRdb reprocessed the PCR reads via MiXCR and lists one record per CDR3 protein. The table records some 490,000 distinct CDR3 sequences, around 13% of them present only once. The sample here was PBMCs from the stem cell graft donor, taken from the stem cell graft. These receptors originate from a human donor who donated a stem cell graft to a child with combined immunodeficiency.

This clonotype was seen more than once but under ten times. The chain combines TRBV2 with TRBJ1-1; TRBD1 matches 8 bases. This CDR3 has 17 amino acids. Germline V gives CDR1 SNHLY, CDR2 FYNNEI. Unmatched junction bases numbered 16, after V lost 6 bases and J lost 4 bases. CDR3 amino acids: CASRAGQGIEYGTEAFF. DNA for the CDR3: TGTGCCAGCAGAGCCGGACAGGGAATTGAGTATGGCACTGAAGCTTTCTTT.

The chain uses TRBV7-9 and TRBJ1-2, with 8 bases matching TRBD1. The length of the CDR3 is 14 residues. Trimming at V came to 5 bases and at J to 4 bases, leaving 6 bases not matched to a gene. CDR1 is SEHNR and CDR2 is FQNEAQ in the germline V gene (reference sequence). The CDR3 DNA reads as TGTGCCAGCAGCACAGGGGGATCGGGCTATGGCTACACCTTC. Encoded protein: CASSTGGSGYGYTF.